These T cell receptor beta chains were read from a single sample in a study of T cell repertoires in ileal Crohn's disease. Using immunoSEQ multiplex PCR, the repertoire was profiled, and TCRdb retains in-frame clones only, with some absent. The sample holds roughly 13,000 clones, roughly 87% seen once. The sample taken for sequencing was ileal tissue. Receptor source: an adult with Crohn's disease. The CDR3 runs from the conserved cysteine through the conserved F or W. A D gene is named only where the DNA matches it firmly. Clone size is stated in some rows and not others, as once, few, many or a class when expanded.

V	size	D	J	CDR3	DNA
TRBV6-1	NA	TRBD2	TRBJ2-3	CASRRRTSDTDTQYF	TGTGCCAGCAGGCGGAGGACTAGCGACACAGATACGCAGTATTTT
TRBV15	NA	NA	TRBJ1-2	CATSRVSDQGYGYTF	TGTGCCACCAGCAGAGTTTCGGACCAGGGGTATGGCTACACCTTC
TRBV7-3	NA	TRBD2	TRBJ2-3	CASSWTSGSADTQYF	TGTGCCAGCAGCTGGACTAGCGGGAGTGCAGATACGCAGTATTTT
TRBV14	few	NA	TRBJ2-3	CASSQNARDTQYF	TGTGCCAGCAGCCAGAATGCGCGGGATACGCAGTATTTT
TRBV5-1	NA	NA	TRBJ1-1	CASSLELNTEAFF	TGCGCCAGCAGCTTGGAGCTGAACACTGAAGCTTTCTTT
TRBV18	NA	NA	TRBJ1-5	CASSPQRVGSNQPQHF	TGTGCCAGCTCACCACAGAGGGTCGGAAGCAATCAGCCCCAGCATTTT
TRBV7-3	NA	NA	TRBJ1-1	CASSLIGGDTEAFF	TGTGCCAGCAGCTTAATCGGGGGGGATACTGAAGCTTTCTTT
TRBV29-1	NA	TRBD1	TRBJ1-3	CSVTTGSGGNTIYF	TGCAGCGTTACGACAGGGTCTGGAGGAAACACCATATATTTT
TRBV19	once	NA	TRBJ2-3	CASSRSRESTDTQYF	TGTGCCAGTAGTCGGTCGCGGGAAAGCACAGATACGCAGTATTTT
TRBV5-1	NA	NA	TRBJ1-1	CASSLAETGSTEAFF	TGCGCCAGCAGCTTGGCCGAGACGGGGAGCACTGAAGCTTTCTTT
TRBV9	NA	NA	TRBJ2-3	CASSVLAVPSTDTQYF	TGTGCCAGCAGCGTTTTAGCGGTACCTAGCACAGATACGCAGTATTTT
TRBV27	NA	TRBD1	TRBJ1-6	CASSLGTGISPLHF	TGTGCCAGCAGCCTCGGGACAGGGATATCACCCCTCCACTTT
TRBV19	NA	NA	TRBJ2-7	CASSIQGVPREQYF	TGTGCCAGTAGTATCCAAGGGGTCCCGAGAGAGCAGTACTTC
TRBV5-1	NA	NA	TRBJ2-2	CASSLDWLGGTGELFF	TGCGCCAGCAGCTTGGATTGGCTAGGAGGGACCGGGGAGCTGTTTTTT
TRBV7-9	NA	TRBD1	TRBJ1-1	CASSPRGLLDGNTEAFF	TGTGCCAGCAGCCCCAGGGGGCTGCTCGACGGGAACACTGAAGCTTTCTTT
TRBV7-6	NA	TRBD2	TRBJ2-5	CASSPRTSSQETQYF	TGTGCCAGCAGCCCACGGACTAGCAGCCAAGAGACCCAGTACTTC
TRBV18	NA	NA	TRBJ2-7	CASSPGAAYEQYF	TGTGCCAGCTCACCAGGGGCGGCTTACGAGCAGTACTTC
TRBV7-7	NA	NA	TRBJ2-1	CASSLAGATYNEQFF	TGTGCCAGCAGCTTAGCGGGAGCAACCTACAATGAGCAGTTCTTC
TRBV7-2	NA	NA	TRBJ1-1	CASSLVGWDTEAFF	TGTGCCAGCAGCTTAGTCGGGTGGGACACTGAAGCTTTCTTT
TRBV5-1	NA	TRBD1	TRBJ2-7	CASSRRQGADGEQYF	TGCGCCAGCAGCAGACGACAGGGGGCTGATGGCGAGCAGTACTTC
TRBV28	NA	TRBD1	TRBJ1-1	CASSPPWQGATEAFF	TGTGCCAGCAGCCCCCCATGGCAGGGGGCGACTGAAGCTTTCTTT
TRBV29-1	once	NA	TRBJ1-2	CSVGRSNYGYTF	TGCAGCGTGGGCAGATCCAACTATGGCTACACCTTC
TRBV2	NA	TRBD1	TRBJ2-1	CASRGIGQGATWYNEQFF	TGTGCCAGCAGGGGGATAGGACAGGGGGCGACTTGGTACAATGAGCAGTTCTTC
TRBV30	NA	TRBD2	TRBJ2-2	CAWSLRLAGTGELFF	TGTGCCTGGAGTCTCAGGCTAGCGGGAACCGGGGAGCTGTTTTTT
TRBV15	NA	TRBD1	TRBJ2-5	CATSRDRGPETQYF	TGTGCCACCAGCCGGGACAGGGGGCCTGAGACCCAGTACTTC
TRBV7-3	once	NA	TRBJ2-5	CASSFTGYYQETQYF	TGTGCCAGCAGCTTCACAGGGTACTACCAAGAGACCCAGTACTTC
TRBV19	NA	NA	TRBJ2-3	CASSIADTQYF	TGTGCCAGTAGTATCGCAGATACGCAGTATTTT
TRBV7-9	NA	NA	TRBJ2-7	CASSLRTGGAGEQYF	TGTGCCAGCAGCTTAAGGACAGGCGGGGCGGGCGAGCAGTACTTC
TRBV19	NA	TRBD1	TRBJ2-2	CASSPATGGLNGELFF	TGTGCCAGTAGCCCAGCGACAGGGGGCTTGAACGGGGAGCTGTTTTTT
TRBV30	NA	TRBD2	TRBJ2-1	CAWSVAWGGRNEQFF	TGTGCCTGGAGTGTAGCGTGGGGGGGAAGGAATGAGCAGTTCTTC
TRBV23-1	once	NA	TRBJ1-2	CASSLLLGAPGYTF	TGCGCCAGCAGTCTATTATTAGGGGCACCTGGCTACACCTTC
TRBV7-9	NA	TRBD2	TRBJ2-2	CASSLDITGAGTGELFF	TGTGCCAGCAGCTTAGATATCACGGGAGCGGGGACCGGGGAGCTGTTTTTT
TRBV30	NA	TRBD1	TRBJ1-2	CAWTTGGNGYTF	TGTGCCTGGACAACAGGGGGTAATGGCTACACCTTC
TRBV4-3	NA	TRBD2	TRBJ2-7	CASSQDVGRGVSSWEQYF	TGCGCCAGCAGCCAAGACGTCGGGCGGGGGGTCTCTTCGTGGGAGCAGTACTTC
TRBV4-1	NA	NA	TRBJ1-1	CASSRLQGLNTEAFF	TGCGCCAGCAGCCGGCTACAGGGACTGAACACTGAAGCTTTCTTT
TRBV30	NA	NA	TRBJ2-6	CGSSGANVLTF	TGTGGCAGCTCTGGGGCCAACGTCCTGACTTTC
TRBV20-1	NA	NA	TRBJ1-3	CSASSRNTIYF	TGCAGTGCTAGTTCAAGAAACACCATATATTTT
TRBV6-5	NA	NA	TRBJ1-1	CASSYSRGGTEAFF	TGTGCCAGCAGTTACTCGCGGGGGGGGACTGAAGCTTTCTTT
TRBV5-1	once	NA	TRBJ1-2	CASREQSYGYTF	TGCGCCAGCAGGGAGCAATCGTATGGCTACACCTTC
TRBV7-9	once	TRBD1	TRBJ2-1	CASSKGTVEYNEQFF	TGTGCCAGCAGCAAAGGGACAGTCGAATACAATGAGCAGTTCTTC